This is a list of T cell receptor beta chains from one sample in a study of shared clonotypes between healthy human individuals. Assay: immunoSEQ multiplex PCR; the TCRdb copy retains only in-frame clones and omits some. The sample lists about 2.1 million clones; around 93% were seen once. The sample was naive CD8+ T cells from PBMCs. Receptors were obtained from a man younger than 35 in good health. Some clones in this sample may be carry-over from other donors' samples. Each CDR3 is given with its conserved first and last residue. A D gene is named only where the DNA matches it firmly. Clone size is not always given. Where it is, it says once, few, many or a class for expanded clones.

V gene: TRBV9; clone size: -; D gene: TRBD2; J gene: TRBJ2-2; CDR3 DNA: TGTGCCAGCAGCCCCGGGACTAGCGGGAGCTGGAGCACCGGGGAGCTGTTTTTT; CDR3 protein: CASSPGTSGSWSTGELFF
V gene: TRBV28; clone size: -; D gene: -; J gene: TRBJ2-6; CDR3 DNA: TGTGCCAGCAGTTTTAATTTTGGACCGTCTGGGGCCAACGTCCTGACTTTC; CDR3 protein: CASSFNFGPSGANVLTF
V gene: TRBV9; clone size: -; D gene: -; J gene: TRBJ2-5; CDR3 DNA: TGTGCCAGCAGCGCATGGGGGCTTCAAGAGACCCAGTACTTC; CDR3 protein: CASSAWGLQETQYF
V gene: TRBV30; clone size: few; D gene: -; J gene: TRBJ1-1; CDR3 DNA: TGTGCCTGGAGTGTAATGGGGGGGACTGAAGCTTTCTTT; CDR3 protein: CAWSVMGGTEAFF
V gene: TRBV27; clone size: -; D gene: -; J gene: TRBJ1-2; CDR3 DNA: TGTGCCAGCACCTACACCGGCGGGCAGGGCATCTACACCTTC; CDR3 protein: CASTYTGGQGIYTF
V gene: TRBV4-3; clone size: -; D gene: TRBD2; J gene: TRBJ2-3; CDR3 DNA: TGCGCCAGCAGCCTCTGGACTAGCGGGACAGAAGATACGCAGTATTTT; CDR3 protein: CASSLWTSGTEDTQYF
V gene: TRBV19; clone size: -; D gene: TRBD2; J gene: TRBJ2-2; CDR3 DNA: TGTGCCAGTAGTATAACAGCGGGAGCGGGCACCGGGGAGCTGTTTTTT; CDR3 protein: CASSITAGAGTGELFF
V gene: TRBV15; clone size: once; D gene: -; J gene: TRBJ1-2; CDR3 DNA: TGTGCCACCAGCAGAGTGCCCCTTATTGGCTACACCTTC; CDR3 protein: CATSRVPLIGYTF
V gene: TRBV19; clone size: -; D gene: TRBD2; J gene: TRBJ2-7; CDR3 DNA: TGTGCCAGTAGTCCCCTGGGGGTTAGCGGGCCTACCTACGAGCAGTACTTC; CDR3 protein: CASSPLGVSGPTYEQYF
V gene: TRBV5-1; clone size: -; D gene: -; J gene: TRBJ2-6; CDR3 DNA: TGCGCCAGCAGCTTAGGGAGTGGGGCCAACGTCCTGACTTTC; CDR3 protein: CASSLGSGANVLTF
V gene: TRBV28; clone size: few; D gene: -; J gene: TRBJ1-1; CDR3 DNA: TGTGCCGGCACTGAAGCTTTCTTT; CDR3 protein: CAGTEAFF
V gene: TRBV7-9; clone size: -; D gene: TRBD2; J gene: TRBJ2-5; CDR3 DNA: TGTGCCAGCAGCTCCGCGACTAGCGGGCAAGAGACCCAGTACTTC; CDR3 protein: CASSSATSGQETQYF
V gene: TRBV28; clone size: -; D gene: -; J gene: TRBJ2-7; CDR3 DNA: TGTGCCAGCAGTTTCACAGGGGAGGACTACGAGCAGTACTTC; CDR3 protein: CASSFTGEDYEQYF
V gene: TRBV9; clone size: -; D gene: -; J gene: TRBJ2-2; CDR3 DNA: TGTGCCAGCAGCTCGATCCTATGGGGGACCGGGGAGCTGTTTTTT; CDR3 protein: CASSSILWGTGELFF
V gene: TRBV19; clone size: -; D gene: -; J gene: TRBJ2-7; CDR3 DNA: TGTGCCAGTAGTATCCGGGACACCCCCTACGAGCAGTACTTC; CDR3 protein: CASSIRDTPYEQYF
V gene: TRBV28; clone size: -; D gene: TRBD1; J gene: TRBJ1-3; CDR3 DNA: TGTGCCAGCAGTTTCGACAGGGGCTCTGGAAACACCATATATTTT; CDR3 protein: CASSFDRGSGNTIYF
V gene: TRBV11-3; clone size: -; D gene: TRBD1; J gene: TRBJ2-7; CDR3 DNA: TGTGCCAGCAGCTCCCCCGGGACAGGGTTGGACGAGCAGTACTTC; CDR3 protein: CASSSPGTGLDEQYF
V gene: TRBV7-8; clone size: -; D gene: TRBD2; J gene: TRBJ2-1; CDR3 DNA: TGTGCCACCACGCTAGCGGGGTATTACAATGAGCAGTTCTTC; CDR3 protein: CATTLAGYYNEQFF
V gene: TRBV19; clone size: -; D gene: -; J gene: TRBJ1-2; CDR3 DNA: TGTGCCAGTAAATCCCACCGTGATGGCTACACCTTC; CDR3 protein: CASKSHRDGYTF
V gene: TRBV9; clone size: -; D gene: TRBD1; J gene: TRBJ1-2; CDR3 DNA: TGTGCCAGCAGCATGTCGAGACAGGGGAAGGGGAGTGGCTACACCTTC; CDR3 protein: CASSMSRQGKGSGYTF
V gene: TRBV5-1; clone size: -; D gene: -; J gene: TRBJ2-2; CDR3 DNA: TGCGCCAGCAGCCTACCCAGGGGCCAACCCAACACCGGGGAGCTGTTTTTT; CDR3 protein: CASSLPRGQPNTGELFF
V gene: TRBV9; clone size: once; D gene: TRBD2; J gene: TRBJ2-1; CDR3 DNA: TGTGCCAGCAGCGCTCGTCCCTCGGTTAGCGGGAACAATGAGCAGTTCTTC; CDR3 protein: CASSARPSVSGNNEQFF